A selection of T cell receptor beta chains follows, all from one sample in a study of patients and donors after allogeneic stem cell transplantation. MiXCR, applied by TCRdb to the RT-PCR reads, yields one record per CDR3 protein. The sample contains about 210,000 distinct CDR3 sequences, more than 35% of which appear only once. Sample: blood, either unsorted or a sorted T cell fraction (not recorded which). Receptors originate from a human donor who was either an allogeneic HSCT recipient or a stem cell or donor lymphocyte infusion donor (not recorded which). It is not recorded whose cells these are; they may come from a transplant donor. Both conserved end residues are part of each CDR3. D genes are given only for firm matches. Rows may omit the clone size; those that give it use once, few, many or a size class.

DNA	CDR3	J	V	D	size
TGTGCCAGCACTACTAGCGGGGGGTCCCTCTACAATGAGCAGTTCTTC	CASTTSGGSLYNEQFF	TRBJ2-1	TRBV11-2	TRBD2	few
TGTGCCAGCAGAGGAGGACAGGGGTACACTGAAGCTTTCTTT	CASRGGQGYTEAFF	TRBJ1-1	TRBV12-3/TRBV12-4	TRBD1	NA
TGCAGCGTTACAGCCCAGCCCCCTAACTATGGCTACACCTTC	CSVTAQPPNYGYTF	TRBJ1-2	TRBV29-1	NA	NA
TGTGCCAGCACTAGTCGGGGGGGCGAGGAGCAGTACTTC	CASTSRGGEEQYF	TRBJ2-7	TRBV6-2/TRBV6-3	TRBD2	NA
TGTGCCAGCAGCCCAGAGCCGGGACTTCACCGCCCGACTGAAGCTTTCTTT	CASSPEPGLHRPTEAFF	TRBJ1-1	TRBV14	NA	few
TGTGCCAGCAGCTTAGCGCTTATTCGGGGTAGGCAGACCCAGTACTTC	CASSLALIRGRQTQYF	TRBJ2-5	TRBV7-7	NA	NA
TGTGCCAGCAGCTTACGAAACGCAGATCCGCAGTATTTT	CASSLRNADPQYF	TRBJ2-3	TRBV7-2	NA	NA
TGTGCCAGCAGTCTGGGGGGCTCTCGTGATGGCTACACCTTC	CASSLGGSRDGYTF	TRBJ1-2	TRBV12-3/TRBV12-4	NA	NA
TGTGCCAGCAGTGAACAGGCAGGCTCTGGAAACACCATATATTTT	CASSEQAGSGNTIYF	TRBJ1-3	TRBV2	NA	few
TGTGCCAGCAGCTTAGGCCGTCCGGGAGCTTTCTTT	CASSLGRPGAFF	TRBJ1-1	TRBV7-9	NA	NA
TGTGCCAGCAGTTTTAGGGAGGCCTATGGCTACACCTTC	CASSFREAYGYTF	TRBJ1-2	TRBV12-3/TRBV12-4	NA	NA
TGTGCCAGCAGCACTAGCTCCCTCGACAATGAGCAGTTCTTC	CASSTSSLDNEQFF	TRBJ2-1	TRBV12-3/TRBV12-4	NA	NA
TGCGCCAGCAGCCAAGTGGGGACCGTTGGCTATGGCTACACCTTC	CASSQVGTVGYGYTF	TRBJ1-2	TRBV4-3	NA	NA
TGCAGTGCTTACAGGGTGGAGGTGTACAATGAGCAGTTCTTC	CSAYRVEVYNEQFF	TRBJ2-1	TRBV20-1	NA	few
TGTGCCAGCACCTCGACCTACGAGCAGTACTTC	CASTSTYEQYF	TRBJ2-7	TRBV28	NA	many
TGTGCCAGCAGTCAATGGACAGAGGACTACAATGAGCAGTTCTTC	CASSQWTEDYNEQFF	TRBJ2-1	TRBV6-2/TRBV6-3	NA	NA
TGTGCCAGCAGCCGACAGAAATTGAACACTGAAGCTTTCTTT	CASSRQKLNTEAFF	TRBJ1-1	TRBV27	NA	NA
TGTGCCAGCAGCCAAGGGGACAGGGGGATTTACACTGAAGCTTTCTTT	CASSQGDRGIYTEAFF	TRBJ1-1	TRBV3-1	TRBD1	NA
TGTGCCAGCACGCCGAGTGGTCCGGGTGAAGCTTTCTTT	CASTPSGPGEAFF	TRBJ1-1	TRBV27	NA	NA
TGCAGTGCTAGTGGGCCTCTAGCGGGGGCCTACGAGCAGTACTTC	CSASGPLAGAYEQYF	TRBJ2-7	TRBV20-1	TRBD2	NA
TGTGCCAGCAGCTCTCGGGGGAGGGGTACTAATGAAAAACTGTTTTTT	CASSSRGRGTNEKLFF	TRBJ1-4	TRBV7-6	NA	few
TGTGCAAGCAGGGGGGTCGGCCTGAACACTGAAGCTTTCTTT	CASRGVGLNTEAFF	TRBJ1-1	TRBV7-2	TRBD1	NA
TGTGCCAGCAGCTACCTCCAAAGCCCCAGATGGAATGCTGAAGCTTTCTTT	CASSYLQSPRWNAEAFF	TRBJ1-1	TRBV7-9	NA	few
TGTGCCAGCAGTTATCTTGGGGGGCATTTGAATCAGCCCCAGCATTTT	CASSYLGGHLNQPQHF	TRBJ1-5	TRBV12-3/TRBV12-4	NA	few
TGCGCCAGCAGCCAGTACAGGGAGGCTAACACTGAAGCTTTCTTT	CASSQYREANTEAFF	TRBJ1-1	TRBV4-3	NA	NA
TGTGCCAGCAGCTTAATCCACATGAACACTGAAGCTTTCTTT	CASSLIHMNTEAFF	TRBJ1-1	TRBV7-2	NA	NA
TGTGCCACTTCCTACGACAAAGTGAACACTGAAGCTTTCTTT	CATSYDKVNTEAFF	TRBJ1-1	TRBV18	NA	NA
TGTGCCAGCAGCCCCCCAGACAGATACACTGAAGCTTTCTTT	CASSPPDRYTEAFF	TRBJ1-1	TRBV7-6	NA	NA
TGTGCCAGCAGTTCTACCCGACAGGGACCAGGCGAAAAACTGTTTTTT	CASSSTRQGPGEKLFF	TRBJ1-4	TRBV12-3/TRBV12-4	TRBD1	few
TGTGCCAGCAGCTACCCACAGGGGACTGAAGCTTTCTTT	CASSYPQGTEAFF	TRBJ1-1	TRBV7-9	TRBD1	NA
TGCAGCGTTGATGCAGCCGGGGCCCCGAAAACTTTCTTT	CSVDAAGAPKTFF	TRBJ1-1	TRBV29-1	NA	NA